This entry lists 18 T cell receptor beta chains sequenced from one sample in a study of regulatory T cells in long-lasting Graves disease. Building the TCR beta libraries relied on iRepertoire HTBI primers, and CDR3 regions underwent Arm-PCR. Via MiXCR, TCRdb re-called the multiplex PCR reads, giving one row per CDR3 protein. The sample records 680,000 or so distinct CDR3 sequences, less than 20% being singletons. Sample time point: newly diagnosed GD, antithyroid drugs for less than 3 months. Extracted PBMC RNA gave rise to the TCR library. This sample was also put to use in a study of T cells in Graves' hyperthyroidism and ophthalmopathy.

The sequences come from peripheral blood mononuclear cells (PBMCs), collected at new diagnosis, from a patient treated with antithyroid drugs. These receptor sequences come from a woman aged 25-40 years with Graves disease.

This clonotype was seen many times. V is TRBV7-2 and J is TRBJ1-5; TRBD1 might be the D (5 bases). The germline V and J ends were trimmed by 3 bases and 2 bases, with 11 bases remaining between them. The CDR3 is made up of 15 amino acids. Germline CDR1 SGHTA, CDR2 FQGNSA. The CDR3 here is CASSLGGRGNQPQHF. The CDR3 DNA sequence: TGTGCCAGCAGCTTGGGGGGAAGGGGCAATCAGCCCCAGCATTTT.

In nucleotides, the CDR3 is TGCAGCGTTACGCACAGGGAAATGAACACTGAAGCTTTCTTT. Its protein is CSVTHREMNTEAFF. This chain connects TRBV29-1 to TRBJ1-1; weak D call: TRBD1 (6 bases). V lost 5 bases, J lost 0 bases, and 13 bases lay in between. Germline V lookup: CDR1 SQVTM, CDR2 ANQGSEA. The CDR3 is 14 amino acids.

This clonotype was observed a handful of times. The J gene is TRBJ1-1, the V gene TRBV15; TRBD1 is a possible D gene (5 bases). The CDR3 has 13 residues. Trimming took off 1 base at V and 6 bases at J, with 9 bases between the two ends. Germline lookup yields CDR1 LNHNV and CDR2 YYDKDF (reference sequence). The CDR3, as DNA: TGTGCCACCAGCAGAGGGACATCTCCTGAAGCTTTCTTT. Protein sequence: CATSRGTSPEAFF.

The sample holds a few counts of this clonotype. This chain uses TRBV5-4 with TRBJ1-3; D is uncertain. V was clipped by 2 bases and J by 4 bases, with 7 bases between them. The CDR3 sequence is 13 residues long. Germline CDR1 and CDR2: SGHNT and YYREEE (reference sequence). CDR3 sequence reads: CASSLIGGNTIYF. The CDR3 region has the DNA TGTGCCAGCAGCTTAATCGGGGGAAACACCATATATTTT.

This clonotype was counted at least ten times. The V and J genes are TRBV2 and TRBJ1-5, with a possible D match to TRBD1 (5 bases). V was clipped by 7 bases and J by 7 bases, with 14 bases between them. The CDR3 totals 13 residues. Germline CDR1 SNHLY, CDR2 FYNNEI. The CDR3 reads CASKWGGNQPQHF. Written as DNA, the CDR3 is TGTGCCAGCAAATGGGGCGGGAACCAGCCCCAGCATTTT. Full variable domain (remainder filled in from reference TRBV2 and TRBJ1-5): EPEVTQTPSHQVTQMGQEVILRCVPISNHLYFYWYRQILGQKVEFLVSFYNNEISEKSEIFDDQFSVERPDGSNFTLKIRSTKLEDSAMYFCASKWGGNQPQHFGDGTRLSIL.

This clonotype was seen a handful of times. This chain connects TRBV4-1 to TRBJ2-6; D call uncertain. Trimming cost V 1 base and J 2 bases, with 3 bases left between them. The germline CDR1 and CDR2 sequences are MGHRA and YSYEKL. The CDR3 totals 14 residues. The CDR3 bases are TGCGCCAGCAGCCAAGGCCCTGGGGCCAACGTCCTGACTTTC. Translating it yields CASSQGPGANVLTF.

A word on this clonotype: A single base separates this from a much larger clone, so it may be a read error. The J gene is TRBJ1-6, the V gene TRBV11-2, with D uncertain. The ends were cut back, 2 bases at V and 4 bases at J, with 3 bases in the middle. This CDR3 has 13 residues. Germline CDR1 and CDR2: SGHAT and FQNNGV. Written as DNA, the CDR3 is TGTGCCAGCAGCTTACGGTATAATTCACCCCTCCACTTT. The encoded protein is CASSLRYNSPLHF.

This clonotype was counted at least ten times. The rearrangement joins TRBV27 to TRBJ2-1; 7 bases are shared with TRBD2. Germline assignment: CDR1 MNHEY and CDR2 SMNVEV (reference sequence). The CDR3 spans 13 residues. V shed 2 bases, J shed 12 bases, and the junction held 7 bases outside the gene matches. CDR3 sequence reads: CASSLSEGGGQFF. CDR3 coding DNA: TGTGCCAGCAGTTTAAGTGAGGGCGGGGGGCAGTTCTTC.

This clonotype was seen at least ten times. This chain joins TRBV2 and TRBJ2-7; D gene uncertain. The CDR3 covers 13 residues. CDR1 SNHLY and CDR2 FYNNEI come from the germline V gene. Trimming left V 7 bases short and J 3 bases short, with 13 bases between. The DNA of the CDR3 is TGTGCCAGCAAGACGGGCGTATTCTACGAGCAGTACTTC. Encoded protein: CASKTGVFYEQYF.

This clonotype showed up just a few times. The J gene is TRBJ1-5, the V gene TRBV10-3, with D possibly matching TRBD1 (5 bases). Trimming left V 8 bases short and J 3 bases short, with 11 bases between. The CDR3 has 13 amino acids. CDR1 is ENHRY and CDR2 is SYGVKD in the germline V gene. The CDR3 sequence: CAIGDGPNQPQHF. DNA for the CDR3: TGTGCCATCGGGGACGGACCCAATCAGCCCCAGCATTTT.

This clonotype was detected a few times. The CDR3 reads CASSPRGEGVSYEQYF. The CDR3 DNA is TGTGCCAGCAGCCCCCGGGGCGAGGGGGTCTCCTACGAGCAGTACTTC. J is TRBJ2-7 and V is TRBV9; TRBD1 is a possible D gene (6 bases). V was pared by 4 bases and J by 0 bases, with 17 bases between. The CDR3 covers 16 residues. Germline V CDR1 and CDR2: SGDLS, YYNGEE.

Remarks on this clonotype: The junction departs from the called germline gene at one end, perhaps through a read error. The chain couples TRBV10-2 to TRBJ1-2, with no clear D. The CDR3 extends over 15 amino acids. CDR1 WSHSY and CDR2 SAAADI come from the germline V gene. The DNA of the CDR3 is TGCGCCAGCAGTGAGTCAGGCCTTCTGGGGTATGACTACACCTTC. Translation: CASSESGLLGYDYTF.

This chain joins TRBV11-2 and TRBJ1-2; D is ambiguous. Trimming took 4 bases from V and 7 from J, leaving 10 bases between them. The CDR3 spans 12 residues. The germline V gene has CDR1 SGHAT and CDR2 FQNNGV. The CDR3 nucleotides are TGTGCCAGCAGCTCACGAGGCGGTGGCTACACCTTC. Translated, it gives CASSSRGGGYTF.

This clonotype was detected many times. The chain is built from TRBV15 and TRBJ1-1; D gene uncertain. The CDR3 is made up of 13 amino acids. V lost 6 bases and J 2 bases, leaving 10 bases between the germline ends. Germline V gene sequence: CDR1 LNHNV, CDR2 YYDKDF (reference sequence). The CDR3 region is CATSGVGNTEAFF. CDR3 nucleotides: TGTGCCACCAGTGGCGTGGGCAACACTGAAGCTTTCTTT.

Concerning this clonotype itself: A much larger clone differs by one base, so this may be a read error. The chain's CDR3 is CASSSALTSGSWALNEQFF. Here the CDR3 DNA reads TGCGCCAGCAGCTCCGCCCTGACTAGCGGGAGTTGGGCCCTAAATGAGCAGTTCTTC. The chain uses TRBV5-1 and TRBJ2-1; 12 positions match TRBD2. The CDR3 runs 19 residues. J gave up 7 bases and V 3 bases, and 17 bases lay outside the gene matches. Germline CDR1 and CDR2: SGHRS and YFSETQ.

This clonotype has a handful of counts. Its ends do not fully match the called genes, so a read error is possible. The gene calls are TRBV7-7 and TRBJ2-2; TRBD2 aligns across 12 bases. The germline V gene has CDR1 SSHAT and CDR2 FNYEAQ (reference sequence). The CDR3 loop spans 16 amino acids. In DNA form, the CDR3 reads TGTGCTAGCAGCTTCGGACTAGCGGGATCCCTCGGGGAGCTGTTTTTT. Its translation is CASSFGLAGSLGELFF.

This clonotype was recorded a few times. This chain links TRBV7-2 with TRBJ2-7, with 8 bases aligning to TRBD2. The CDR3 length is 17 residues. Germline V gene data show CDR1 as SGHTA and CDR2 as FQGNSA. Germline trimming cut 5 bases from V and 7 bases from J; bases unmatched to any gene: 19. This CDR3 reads CASSPGSTGLGFWEQYF. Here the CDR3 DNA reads TGTGCCAGCAGCCCAGGGAGTACGGGACTAGGCTTTTGGGAGCAGTACTTC. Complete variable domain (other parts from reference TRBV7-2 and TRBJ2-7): GAGVSQSPSNKVTEKGKDVELRCDPISGHTALYWYRQSLGQGLEFLIYFQGNSAPDKSGLPSDRFSAERTGGSVSTLTIQRTQQEDSAVYLCASSPGSTGLGFWEQYFGPGTRLTVT.

The CDR3 sequence: CASTTSGSYNSPLHF. The CDR3 nucleotides are TGTGCCAGTACGACGTCCGGCTCCTATAATTCACCCCTCCACTTT. The chain employs TRBV19 and TRBJ1-6, with D hard to call. V lost 7 bases and J lost 0, with 10 bases in between. The CDR3 covers 15 residues. CDR1 LNHDA and CDR2 SQIVND come from the germline V gene (reference sequence).